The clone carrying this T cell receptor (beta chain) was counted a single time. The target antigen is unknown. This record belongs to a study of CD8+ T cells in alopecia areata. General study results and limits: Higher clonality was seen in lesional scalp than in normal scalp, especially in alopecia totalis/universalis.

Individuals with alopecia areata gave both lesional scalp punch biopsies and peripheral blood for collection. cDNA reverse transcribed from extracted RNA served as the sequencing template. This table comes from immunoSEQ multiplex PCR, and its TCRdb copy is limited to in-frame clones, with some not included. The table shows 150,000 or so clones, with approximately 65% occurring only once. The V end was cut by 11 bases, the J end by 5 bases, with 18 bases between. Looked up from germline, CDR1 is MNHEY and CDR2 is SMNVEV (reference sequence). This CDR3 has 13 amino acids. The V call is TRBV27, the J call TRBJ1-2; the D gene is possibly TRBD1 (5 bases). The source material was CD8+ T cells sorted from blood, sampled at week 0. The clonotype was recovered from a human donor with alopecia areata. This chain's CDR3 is CAAWDGTGYGYTF. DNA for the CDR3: TGTGCCGCATGGGACGGCACGGGTTATGGCTACACCTTC.